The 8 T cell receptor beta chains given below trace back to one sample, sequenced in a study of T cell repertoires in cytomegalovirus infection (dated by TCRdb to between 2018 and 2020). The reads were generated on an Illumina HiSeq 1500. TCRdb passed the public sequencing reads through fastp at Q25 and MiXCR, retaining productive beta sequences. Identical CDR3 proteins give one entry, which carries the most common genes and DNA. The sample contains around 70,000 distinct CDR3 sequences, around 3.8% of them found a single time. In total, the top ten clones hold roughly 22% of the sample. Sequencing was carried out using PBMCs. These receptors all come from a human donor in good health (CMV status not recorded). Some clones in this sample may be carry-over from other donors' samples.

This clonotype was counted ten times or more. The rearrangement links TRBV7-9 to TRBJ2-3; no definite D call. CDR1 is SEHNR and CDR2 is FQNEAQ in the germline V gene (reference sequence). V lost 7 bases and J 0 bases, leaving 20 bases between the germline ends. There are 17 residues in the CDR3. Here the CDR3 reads CASIPIAPDRSTDTQYF. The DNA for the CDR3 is TGTGCCAGCATCCCAATCGCCCCGGACCGAAGCACAGATACGCAGTATTTT.

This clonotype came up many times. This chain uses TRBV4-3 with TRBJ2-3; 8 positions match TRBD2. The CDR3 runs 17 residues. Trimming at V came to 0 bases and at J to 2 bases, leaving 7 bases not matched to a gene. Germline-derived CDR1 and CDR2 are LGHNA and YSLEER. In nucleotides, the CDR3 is TGCGCCAGCAGCCAAGAGGGAATAGCGGGGAACACAGATACGCAGTATTTT. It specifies CASSQEGIAGNTDTQYF.

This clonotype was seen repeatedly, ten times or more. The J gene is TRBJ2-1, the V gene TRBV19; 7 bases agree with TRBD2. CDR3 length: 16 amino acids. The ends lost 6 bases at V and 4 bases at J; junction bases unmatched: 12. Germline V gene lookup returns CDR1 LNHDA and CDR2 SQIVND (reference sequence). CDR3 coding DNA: TGTGCCAGTAGGGCTAGCGGTACTCTCCTATACAATGAGCAGTTCTTC. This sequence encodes CASRASGTLLYNEQFF.

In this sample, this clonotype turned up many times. In nucleotides, the CDR3 is TGTGCCAGCAGTTCGAGCGTGGAGACCCAGTACTTC. Its translation: CASSSSVETQYF. The chain is built from TRBV6-1 and TRBJ2-5; the D is unclear. V gave up 5 bases and J gave up 5 bases, with 9 bases separating them. This CDR3 contains 12 residues. Per germline, CDR1 MNHNS and CDR2 SASEGT.

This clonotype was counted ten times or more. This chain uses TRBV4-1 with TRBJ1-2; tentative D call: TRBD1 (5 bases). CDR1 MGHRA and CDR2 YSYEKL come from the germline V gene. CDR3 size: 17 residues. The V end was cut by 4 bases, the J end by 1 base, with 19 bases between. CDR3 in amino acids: CASSPRALGVGNYGYTF. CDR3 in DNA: TGCGCCAGCAGCCCCCGGGCCTTGGGGGTAGGTAACTATGGCTACACCTTC.

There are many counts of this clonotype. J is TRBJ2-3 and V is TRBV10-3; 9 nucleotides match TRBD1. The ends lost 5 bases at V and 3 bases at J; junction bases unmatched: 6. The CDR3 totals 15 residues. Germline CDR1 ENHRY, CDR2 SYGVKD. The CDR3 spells CAISRRDRETDTQYF. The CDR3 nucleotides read TGTGCCATCAGTCGTAGGGACAGGGAGACAGATACGCAGTATTTT.

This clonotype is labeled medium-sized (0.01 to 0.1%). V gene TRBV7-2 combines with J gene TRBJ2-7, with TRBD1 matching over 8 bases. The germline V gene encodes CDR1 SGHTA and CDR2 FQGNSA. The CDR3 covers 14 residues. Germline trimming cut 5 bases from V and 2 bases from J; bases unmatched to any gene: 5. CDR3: CASSRGQGTYEQYF. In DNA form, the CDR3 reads TGTGCCAGCAGCCGCGGACAGGGAACCTACGAGCAGTACTTC.

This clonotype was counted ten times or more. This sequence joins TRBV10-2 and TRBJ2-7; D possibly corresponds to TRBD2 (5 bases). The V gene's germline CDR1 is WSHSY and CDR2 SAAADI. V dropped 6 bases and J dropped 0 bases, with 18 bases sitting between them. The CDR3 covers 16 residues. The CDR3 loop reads CASRPGRAGDSYEQYF. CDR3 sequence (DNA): TGCGCCAGCAGGCCTGGACGGGCCGGGGACTCCTACGAGCAGTACTTC.